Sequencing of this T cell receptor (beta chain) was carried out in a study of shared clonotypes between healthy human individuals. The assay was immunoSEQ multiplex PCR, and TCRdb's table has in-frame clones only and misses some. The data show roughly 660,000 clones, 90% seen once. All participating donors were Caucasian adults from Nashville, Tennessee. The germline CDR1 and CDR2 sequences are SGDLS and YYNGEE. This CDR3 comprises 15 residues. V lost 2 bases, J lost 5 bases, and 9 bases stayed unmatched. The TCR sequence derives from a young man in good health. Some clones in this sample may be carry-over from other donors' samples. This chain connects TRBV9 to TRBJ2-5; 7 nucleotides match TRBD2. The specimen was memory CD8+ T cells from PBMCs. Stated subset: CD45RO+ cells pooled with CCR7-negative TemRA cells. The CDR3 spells CASSVLATGGETQYF. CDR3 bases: TGTGCCAGCAGCGTCCTGGCCACCGGGGGGGAGACCCAGTACTTC.